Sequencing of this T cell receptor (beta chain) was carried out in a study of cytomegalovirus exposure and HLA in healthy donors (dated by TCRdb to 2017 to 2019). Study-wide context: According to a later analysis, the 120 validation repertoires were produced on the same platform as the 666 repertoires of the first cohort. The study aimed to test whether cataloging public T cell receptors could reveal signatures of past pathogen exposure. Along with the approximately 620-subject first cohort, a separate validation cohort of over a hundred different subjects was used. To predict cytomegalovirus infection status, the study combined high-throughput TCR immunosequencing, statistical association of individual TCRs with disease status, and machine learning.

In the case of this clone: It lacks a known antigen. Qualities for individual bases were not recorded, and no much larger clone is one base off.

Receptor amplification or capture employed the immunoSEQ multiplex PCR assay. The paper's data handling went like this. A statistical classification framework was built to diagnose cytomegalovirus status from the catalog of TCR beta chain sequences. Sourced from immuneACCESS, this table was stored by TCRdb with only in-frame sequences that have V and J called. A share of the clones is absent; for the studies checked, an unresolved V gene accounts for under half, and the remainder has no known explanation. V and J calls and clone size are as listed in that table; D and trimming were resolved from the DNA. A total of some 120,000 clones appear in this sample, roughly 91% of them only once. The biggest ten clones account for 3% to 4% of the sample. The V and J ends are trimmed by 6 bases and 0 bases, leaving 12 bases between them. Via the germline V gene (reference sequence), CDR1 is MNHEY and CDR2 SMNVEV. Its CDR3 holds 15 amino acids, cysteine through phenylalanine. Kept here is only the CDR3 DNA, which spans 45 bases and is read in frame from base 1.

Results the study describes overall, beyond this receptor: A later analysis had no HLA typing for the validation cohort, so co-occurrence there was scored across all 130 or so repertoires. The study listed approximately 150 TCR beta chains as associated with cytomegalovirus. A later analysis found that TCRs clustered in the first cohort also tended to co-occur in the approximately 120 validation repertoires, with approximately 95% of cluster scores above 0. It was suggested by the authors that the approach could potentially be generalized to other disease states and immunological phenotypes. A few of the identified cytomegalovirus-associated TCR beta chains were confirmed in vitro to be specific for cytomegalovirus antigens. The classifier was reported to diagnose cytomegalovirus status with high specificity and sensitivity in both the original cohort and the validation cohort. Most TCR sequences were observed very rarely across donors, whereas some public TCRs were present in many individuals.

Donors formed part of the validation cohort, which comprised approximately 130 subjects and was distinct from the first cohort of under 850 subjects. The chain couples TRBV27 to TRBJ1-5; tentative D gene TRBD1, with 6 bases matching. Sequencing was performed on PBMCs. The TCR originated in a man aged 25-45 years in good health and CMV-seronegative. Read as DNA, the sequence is TGTGCCAGCAGGGGGGGGCACTATAGCAATCAGCCCCAGCATTTT. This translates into CASRGGHYSNQPQHF.